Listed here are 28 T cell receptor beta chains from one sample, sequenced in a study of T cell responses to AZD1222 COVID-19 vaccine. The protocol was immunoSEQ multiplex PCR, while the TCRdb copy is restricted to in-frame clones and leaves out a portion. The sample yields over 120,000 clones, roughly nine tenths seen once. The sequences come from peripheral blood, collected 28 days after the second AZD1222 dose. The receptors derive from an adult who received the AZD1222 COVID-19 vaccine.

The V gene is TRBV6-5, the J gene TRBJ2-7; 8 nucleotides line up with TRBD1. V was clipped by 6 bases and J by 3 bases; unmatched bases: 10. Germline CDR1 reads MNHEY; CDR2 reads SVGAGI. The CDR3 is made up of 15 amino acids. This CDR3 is CASSRDRRGIYEQYF. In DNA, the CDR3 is TGTGCCAGCAGCCGGGACAGGAGGGGGATCTACGAGCAGTACTTC.

The CDR3 DNA reads TGTGCCAGCACCCCAGGTGGGACACCCCTCCACTTT. Protein sequence: CASTPGGTPLHF. The rearrangement links TRBV5-4 to TRBJ1-6; unclear D gene. Deletions cut 6 bases from V and 11 bases from J, with 12 bases between. Germline loops: CDR1 SGHNT, CDR2 YYREEE (reference sequence). CDR3 length: 12 amino acids.

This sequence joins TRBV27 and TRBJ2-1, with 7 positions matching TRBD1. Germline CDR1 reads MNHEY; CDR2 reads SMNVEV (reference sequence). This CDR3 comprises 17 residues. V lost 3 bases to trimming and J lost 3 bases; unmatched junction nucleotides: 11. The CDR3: CASSFLTTGLGYNEQFF. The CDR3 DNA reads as TGTGCCAGCAGTTTCCTAACGACAGGGCTGGGCTACAATGAGCAGTTCTTC.

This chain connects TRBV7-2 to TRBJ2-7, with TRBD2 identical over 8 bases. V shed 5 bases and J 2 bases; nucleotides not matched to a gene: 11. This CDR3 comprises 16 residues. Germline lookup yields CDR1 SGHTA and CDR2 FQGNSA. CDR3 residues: CASSLGMAGGTYEQYF. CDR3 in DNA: TGTGCCAGCAGCCTAGGGATGGCGGGGGGAACCTACGAGCAGTACTTC.

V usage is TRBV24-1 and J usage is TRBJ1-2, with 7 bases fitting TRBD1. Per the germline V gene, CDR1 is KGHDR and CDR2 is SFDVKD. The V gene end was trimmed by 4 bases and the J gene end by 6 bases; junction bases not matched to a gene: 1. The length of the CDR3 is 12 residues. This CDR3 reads CATSDRGDGYTF. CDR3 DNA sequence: TGTGCCACCAGTGACAGGGGGGATGGCTACACCTTC.

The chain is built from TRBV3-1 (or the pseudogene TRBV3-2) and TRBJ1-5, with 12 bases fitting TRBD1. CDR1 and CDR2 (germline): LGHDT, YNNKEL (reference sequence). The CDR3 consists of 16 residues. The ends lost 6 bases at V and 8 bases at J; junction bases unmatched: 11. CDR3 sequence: CASRCRDRGPGKPQHF. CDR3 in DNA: TGTGCCAGCAGATGCCGGGACAGGGGGCCCGGGAAGCCCCAGCATTTT.

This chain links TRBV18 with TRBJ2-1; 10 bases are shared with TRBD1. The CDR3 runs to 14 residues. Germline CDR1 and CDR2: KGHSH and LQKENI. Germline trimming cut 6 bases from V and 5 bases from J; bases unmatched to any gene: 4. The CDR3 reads CASSAGTGDNEQFF. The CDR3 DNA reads TGTGCCAGCTCGGCCGGGACAGGGGACAATGAGCAGTTCTTC.

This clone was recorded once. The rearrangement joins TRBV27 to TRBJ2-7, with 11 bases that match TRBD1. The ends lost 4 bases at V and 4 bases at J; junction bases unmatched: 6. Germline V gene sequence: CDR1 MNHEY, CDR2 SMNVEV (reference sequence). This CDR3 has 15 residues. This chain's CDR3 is CASSWTGGFTYEQYF. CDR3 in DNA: TGTGCCAGCAGTTGGACAGGGGGCTTTACTTACGAGCAGTACTTC.

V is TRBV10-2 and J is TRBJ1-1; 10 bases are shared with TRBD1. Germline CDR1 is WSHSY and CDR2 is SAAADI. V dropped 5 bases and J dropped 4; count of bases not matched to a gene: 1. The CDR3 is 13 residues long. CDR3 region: CASSRQGATEAFF. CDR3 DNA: TGCGCCAGCAGTAGACAGGGGGCCACTGAAGCTTTCTTT.

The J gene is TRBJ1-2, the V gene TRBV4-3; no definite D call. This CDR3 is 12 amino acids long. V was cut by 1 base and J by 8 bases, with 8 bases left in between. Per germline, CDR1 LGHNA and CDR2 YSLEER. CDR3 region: CASSQGPGGYTF. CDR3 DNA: TGCGCCAGCAGCCAAGGGCCCGGGGGCTACACCTTC.

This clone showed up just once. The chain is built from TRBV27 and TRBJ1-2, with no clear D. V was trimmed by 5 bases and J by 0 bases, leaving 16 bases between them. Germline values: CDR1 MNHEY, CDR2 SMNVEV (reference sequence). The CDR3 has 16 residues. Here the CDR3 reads CASSGRPLSTNYGYTF. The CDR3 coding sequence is TGTGCCAGCAGTGGGAGGCCCCTATCCACTAACTATGGCTACACCTTC.

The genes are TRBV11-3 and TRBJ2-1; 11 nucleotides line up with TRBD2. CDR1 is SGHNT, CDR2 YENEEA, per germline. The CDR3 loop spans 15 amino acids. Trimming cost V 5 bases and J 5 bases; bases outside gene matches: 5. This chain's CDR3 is CASSQGTSGNNEQFF. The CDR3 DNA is TGTGCCAGCAGCCAAGGGACTAGCGGTAACAATGAGCAGTTCTTC. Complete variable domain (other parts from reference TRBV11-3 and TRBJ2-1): EAGVVQSPRYKIIEKKQPVAFWCNPISGHNTLYWYLQNLGQGPELLIRYENEEAVDDSQLPKDRFSAERLKGVDSTLKIQPAELGDSAVYLCASSQGTSGNNEQFFGPGTRLTVL.

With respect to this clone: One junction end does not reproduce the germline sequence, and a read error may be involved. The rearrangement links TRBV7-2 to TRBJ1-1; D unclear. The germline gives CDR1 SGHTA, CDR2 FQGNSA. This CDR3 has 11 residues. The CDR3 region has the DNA TGTGCCAGCAGCTTACCCACGGGCGCCGACTTT. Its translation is CASSLPTGADF.

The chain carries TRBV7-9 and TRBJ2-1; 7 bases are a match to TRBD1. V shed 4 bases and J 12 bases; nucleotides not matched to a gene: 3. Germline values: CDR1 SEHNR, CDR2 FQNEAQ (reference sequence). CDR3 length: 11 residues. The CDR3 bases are TGTGCCAGCAGCTCCGGGACAGTGCAGTTCTTC. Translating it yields CASSSGTVQFF.

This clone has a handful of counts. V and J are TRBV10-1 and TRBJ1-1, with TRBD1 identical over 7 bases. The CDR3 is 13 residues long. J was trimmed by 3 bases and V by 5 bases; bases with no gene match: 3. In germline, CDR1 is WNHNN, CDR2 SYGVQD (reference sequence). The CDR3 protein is CASSTTGDTEAFF. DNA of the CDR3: TGCGCCAGCAGTACTACAGGGGACACTGAAGCTTTCTTT.

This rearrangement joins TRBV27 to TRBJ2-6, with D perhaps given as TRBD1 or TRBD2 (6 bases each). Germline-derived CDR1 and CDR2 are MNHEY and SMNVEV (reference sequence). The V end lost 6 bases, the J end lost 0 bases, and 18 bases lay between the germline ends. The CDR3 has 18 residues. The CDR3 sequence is CASSLFGGGTSGANVLTF. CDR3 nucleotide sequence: TGTGCCAGCAGCCTCTTTGGAGGGGGAACCTCTGGGGCCAACGTCCTGACTTTC.

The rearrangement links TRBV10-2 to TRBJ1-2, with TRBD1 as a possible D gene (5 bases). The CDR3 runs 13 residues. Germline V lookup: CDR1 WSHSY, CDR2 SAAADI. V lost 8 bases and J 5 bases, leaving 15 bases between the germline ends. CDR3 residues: CASQTMQGYGYTF. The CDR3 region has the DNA TGCGCCAGCCAGACTATGCAGGGATATGGCTACACCTTC.

The CDR3 protein is CASSYSGTGNTEAFF. The DNA for the CDR3 is TGTGCCAGCAGTTACTCAGGGACAGGGAACACTGAAGCTTTCTTT. V is TRBV6-5 and J is TRBJ1-1; 8 bases are shared with TRBD1. After removal of 0 bases from V and 1 base from J, the junction contained 1 base not matched to a gene. This CDR3 is 15 amino acids long. Germline loops: CDR1 MNHEY, CDR2 SVGAGI.

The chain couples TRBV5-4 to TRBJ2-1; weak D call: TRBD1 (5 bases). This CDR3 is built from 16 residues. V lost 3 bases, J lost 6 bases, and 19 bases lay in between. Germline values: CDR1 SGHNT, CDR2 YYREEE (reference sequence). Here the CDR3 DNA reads TGTGCCAGCAGCTCACGAGCCCTTGGGGCCCGCAATGAGCAGTTCTTC. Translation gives CASSSRALGARNEQFF.

The CDR3 reads CAWSLPLGLDYGEKLFF. CDR3 coding DNA: TGTGCCTGGAGTCTCCCCCTCGGACTCGACTACGGAGAAAAACTGTTTTTT. The chain employs TRBV30 and TRBJ1-4; D not resolved. Trimming took off 2 bases at V and 8 bases at J, with 24 bases between the two ends. Germline V lookup: CDR1 GTSNPN, CDR2 SVGIG (reference sequence). CDR3 length equals 17 residues.

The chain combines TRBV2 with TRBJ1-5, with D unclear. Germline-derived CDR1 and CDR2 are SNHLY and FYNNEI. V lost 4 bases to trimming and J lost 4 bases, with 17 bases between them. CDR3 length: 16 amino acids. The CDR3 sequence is CASSGVRHIGNQPQHF. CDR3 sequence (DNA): TGTGCCAGCAGTGGGGTCAGGCATATTGGTAATCAGCCCCAGCATTTT. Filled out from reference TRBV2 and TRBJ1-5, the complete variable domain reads EPEVTQTPSHQVTQMGQEVILRCVPISNHLYFYWYRQILGQKVEFLVSFYNNEISEKSEIFDDQFSVERPDGSNFTLKIRSTKLEDSAMYFCASSGVRHIGNQPQHFGDGTRLSIL.

The CDR3 region is CASSPQGTHNEQFF. CDR3 DNA sequence: TGTGCCAGCAGCCCACAGGGGACTCACAATGAGCAGTTCTTC. The chain is built from TRBV7-2 and TRBJ2-1; D possibly corresponds to TRBD1 (7 bases). Germline CDR1 and CDR2: SGHTA and FQGNSA. This CDR3 spans 14 amino acids. Trimming cost V 5 bases and J 5 bases, with 13 bases left between them.

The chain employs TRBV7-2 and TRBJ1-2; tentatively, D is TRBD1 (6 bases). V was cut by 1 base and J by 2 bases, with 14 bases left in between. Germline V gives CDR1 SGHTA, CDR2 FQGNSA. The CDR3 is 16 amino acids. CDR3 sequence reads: CASSLVQGSTNYGYTF. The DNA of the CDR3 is TGTGCCAGCAGCTTAGTTCAGGGGTCAACGAACTATGGCTACACCTTC.

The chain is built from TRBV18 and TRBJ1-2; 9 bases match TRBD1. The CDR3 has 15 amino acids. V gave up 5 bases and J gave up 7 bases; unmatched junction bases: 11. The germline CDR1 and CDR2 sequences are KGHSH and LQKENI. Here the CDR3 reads CASSAAGTGSVGYTF. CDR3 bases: TGTGCCAGCTCAGCCGCCGGGACAGGGTCGGTTGGCTACACCTTC.

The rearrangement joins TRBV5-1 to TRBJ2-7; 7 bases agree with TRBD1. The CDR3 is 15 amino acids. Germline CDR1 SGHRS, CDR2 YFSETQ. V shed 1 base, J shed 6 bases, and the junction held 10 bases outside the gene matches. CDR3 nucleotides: TGCGCCAGCAGCTTGAACCACAGGGGAGCCGGCGAGCAGTACTTC. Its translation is CASSLNHRGAGEQYF. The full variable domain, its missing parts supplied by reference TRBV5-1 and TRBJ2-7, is KAGVTQTPRYLIKTRGQQVTLSCSPISGHRSVSWYQQTPGQGLQFLFEYFSETQRNKGNFPGRFSGRQFSNSRSEMNVSTLELGDSALYLCASSLNHRGAGEQYFGPGTRLTVT.

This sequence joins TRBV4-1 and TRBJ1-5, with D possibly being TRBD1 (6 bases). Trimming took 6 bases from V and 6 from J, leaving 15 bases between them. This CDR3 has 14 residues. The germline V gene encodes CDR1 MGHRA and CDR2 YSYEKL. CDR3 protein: CASSIRWGPQPQHF. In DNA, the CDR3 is TGCGCCAGCAGTATCCGATGGGGGCCTCAGCCCCAGCATTTT.

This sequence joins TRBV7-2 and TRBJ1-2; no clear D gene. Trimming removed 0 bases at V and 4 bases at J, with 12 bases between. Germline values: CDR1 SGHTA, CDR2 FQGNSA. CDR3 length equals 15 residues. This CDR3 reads CASSLADGRGYGYTF. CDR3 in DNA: TGTGCCAGCAGCTTAGCGGACGGTCGGGGCTATGGCTACACCTTC.

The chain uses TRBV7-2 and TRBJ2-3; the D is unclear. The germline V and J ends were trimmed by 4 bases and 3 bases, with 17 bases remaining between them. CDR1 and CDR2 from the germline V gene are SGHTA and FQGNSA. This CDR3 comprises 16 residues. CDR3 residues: CASSSPRLLVTDTQYF. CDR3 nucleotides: TGTGCCAGCAGCTCTCCTAGGCTCCTGGTTACAGATACGCAGTATTTT.